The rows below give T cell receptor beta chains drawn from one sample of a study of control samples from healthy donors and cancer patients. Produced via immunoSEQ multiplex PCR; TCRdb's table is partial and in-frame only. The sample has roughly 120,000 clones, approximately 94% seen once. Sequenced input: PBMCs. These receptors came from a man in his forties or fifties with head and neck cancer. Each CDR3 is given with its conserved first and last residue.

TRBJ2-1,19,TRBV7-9,CASSLPGLAWGRSYNEQFF
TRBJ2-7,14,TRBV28,CASSWGQGAYEQYF
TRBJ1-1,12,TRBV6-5,CASSYSGIEAFF
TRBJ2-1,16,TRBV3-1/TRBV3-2,CASSHGTSLGDNEQFF
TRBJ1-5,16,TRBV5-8,CASSSPRQGLNQPQHF
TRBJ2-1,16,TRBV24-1,CATSDPSGGVMDEQFF
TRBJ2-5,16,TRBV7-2,CASSTHRGAGRETQYF
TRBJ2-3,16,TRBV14,CASSQDLGVITDTQYF
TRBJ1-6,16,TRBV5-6,CASSLGPSSYNSPLHF
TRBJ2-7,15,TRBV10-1,CASSLLAGGGYEQYF
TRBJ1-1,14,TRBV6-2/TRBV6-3,CASSYPGPNTEAFF
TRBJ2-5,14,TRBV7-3,CASSAMGQKETQYF
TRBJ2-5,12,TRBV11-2,CASGAVQETQYF
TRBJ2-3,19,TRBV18,CASSPLVGLAGTSTDTQYF
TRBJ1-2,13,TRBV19,CASSNHGNYGYTF
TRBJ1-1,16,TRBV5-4,CASSSGTGGSRTEAFF
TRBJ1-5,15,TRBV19,CASRETGTGNQPQHF
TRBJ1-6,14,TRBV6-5,CASSYLDRNSPLHF
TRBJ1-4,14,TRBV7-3,CASSSRSPDEKLFF
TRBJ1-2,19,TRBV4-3,CASSPRRSWVKRDFYGYTF
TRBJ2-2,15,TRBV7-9,CASSGGQGSTGELFF
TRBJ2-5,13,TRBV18,CASSPGLQETQYF
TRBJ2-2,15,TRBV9,CASSVGGKNTGELFF
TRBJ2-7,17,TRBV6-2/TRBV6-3,CASSYSRHFRGTYEQYF
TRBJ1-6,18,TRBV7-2,CASRMGGRLFGSNSPLHF
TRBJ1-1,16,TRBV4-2,CASSQGVPRGDTKAFF